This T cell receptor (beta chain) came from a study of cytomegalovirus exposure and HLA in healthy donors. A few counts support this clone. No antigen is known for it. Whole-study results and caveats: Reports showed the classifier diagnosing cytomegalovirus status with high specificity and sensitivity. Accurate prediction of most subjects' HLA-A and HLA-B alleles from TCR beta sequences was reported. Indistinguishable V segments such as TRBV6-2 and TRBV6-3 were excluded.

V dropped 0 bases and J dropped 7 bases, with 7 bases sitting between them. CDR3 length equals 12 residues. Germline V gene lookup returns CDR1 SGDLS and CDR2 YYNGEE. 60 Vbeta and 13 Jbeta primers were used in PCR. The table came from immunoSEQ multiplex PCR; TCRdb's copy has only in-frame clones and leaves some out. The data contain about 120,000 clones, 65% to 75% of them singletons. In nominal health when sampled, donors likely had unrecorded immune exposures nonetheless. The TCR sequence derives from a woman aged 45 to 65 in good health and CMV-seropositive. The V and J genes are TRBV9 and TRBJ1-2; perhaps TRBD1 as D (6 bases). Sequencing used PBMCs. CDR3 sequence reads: CASSVVGAGYTF. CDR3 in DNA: TGTGCCAGCAGCGTAGTGGGGGCTGGCTACACCTTC.